Sequencing of this T cell receptor (beta chain) was carried out in a study of Ad26.COV2.S vaccination and SARS-CoV-2 variants. Study-level information: Ad26.COV2.S was injected intramuscularly once or twice, 56 days apart. General study results and limits: It was found that vaccine and placebo recipients had similar non-spike TCR breadth. Vaccinees showed greater spike-specific TCR breadth than placebo recipients.

The treatment denotes: around 19 received Ad26.COV2.S at low or high dose, single or two shots; 5 received placebo; per-sample allocation not given. Collection of the samples took place on day 63 after the first injection of vaccine or placebo. This adult donor, from Boston, was 18-55 years old. Profiled with immunoSEQ multiplex PCR; TCRdb holds only in-frame clones, not every one. In the table there are roughly 350,000 clones, around 89% of which are singletons. Between the trimmed V and J ends, which lost 0 bases and 4 bases, there was a span of 15 bases. The CDR3 length is 16 residues. Germline loops: CDR1 MGHRA, CDR2 YSYEKL. Regarding this clone: Its antigen is not known.

This rearrangement joins TRBV4-1 to TRBJ1-1; the D gene is possibly TRBD1 (5 bases). The sample was peripheral blood, taken in a trial of Ad26.COV2.S vaccine versus placebo. This TCR came from a person between 18 and 59 years old who received the Ad26.COV2.S COVID-19 vaccine or a placebo. DNA for the CDR3: TGCGCCAGCAGCCAAGATATAGGGGCCGGGGGCACTGAAGCTTTCTTT. Translation gives CASSQDIGAGGTEAFF.